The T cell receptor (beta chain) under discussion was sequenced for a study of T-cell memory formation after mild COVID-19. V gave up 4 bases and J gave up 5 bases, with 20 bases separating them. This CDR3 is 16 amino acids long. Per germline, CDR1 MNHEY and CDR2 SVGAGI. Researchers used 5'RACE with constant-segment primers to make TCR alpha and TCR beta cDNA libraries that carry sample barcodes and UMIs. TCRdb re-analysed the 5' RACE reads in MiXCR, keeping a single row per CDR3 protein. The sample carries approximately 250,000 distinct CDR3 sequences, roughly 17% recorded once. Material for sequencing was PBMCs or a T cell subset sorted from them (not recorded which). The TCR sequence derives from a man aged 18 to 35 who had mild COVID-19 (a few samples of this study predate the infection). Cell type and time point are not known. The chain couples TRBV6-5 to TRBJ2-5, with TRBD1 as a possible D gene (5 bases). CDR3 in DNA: TGTGCCAGCAGTTTGTACGAAGGGGCCCTGGGGGAGACCCAGTACTTC. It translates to CASSLYEGALGETQYF.